This T cell receptor (beta chain) was captured by sequencing in a study of T-cell reconstitution after alpha-beta-depleted transplantation in children. Study observations and caveats: Roughly two months post-transplant, alpha-beta T cells reportedly originated from several hundred graft clones that had expanded.

This clonotype was detected ten times or more. Its antigen remains unknown. The trim removed 4 bases at V and 0 bases at J, leaving 16 bases unmatched. Germline loops: CDR1 LGHDT, CDR2 YNNKEL (reference sequence). CDR3 length: 20 amino acids. It was with unique molecular identifiers that the TCRbeta library was prepared. TCRdb re-derived calls from the PCR reads in MiXCR, one entry per CDR3 protein. The sample has fewer than 20,000 distinct CDR3 sequences, around 5.8% seen once. The source is a boy aged 10-17 years with acute lymphoblastic leukemia, due to receive a stem cell transplant. Sequencing was performed on PBMCs, taken before TCRalphabeta/CD19-depleted stem cell transplant. The V and J genes are TRBV3-1 and TRBJ2-5, with 11 bases that match TRBD2. The CDR3 sequence is CASSLTLPSGGRYYQETQYF. DNA for the CDR3: TGTGCCAGCAGCCTGACGCTACCTAGCGGGGGGCGATACTACCAAGAGACCCAGTACTTC.